The present TCR beta chain was sequenced within a study of beta chain features in type 1 diabetes. About the research overall: Across every sample, 85 million to 120 million sorted cells were examined in total. Study-level findings and limits: TCRB rearrangement may or may not be influenced by HLA type; here this remained unresolved. All four CD4+ subsets from Type 1 diabetes patients carried moderately but significantly shorter TCRB CDR3s.

Expressed TCRB transcripts got sequenced, as all isolated RNA was reverse transcribed. Profiling relied on immunoSEQ multiplex PCR, and the TCRdb table lists in-frame clones only, not all of them. The sample carries around 310,000 clones, 9.5% to 12% recorded once. The V end lost 0 bases, the J end lost 6 bases, and 16 bases lay between the germline ends. The germline V gene encodes CDR1 MNHEY and CDR2 SVGAGI. The CDR3 contains 16 residues. Over 95% purity was reached by all sorted populations. A few counts support this clone. Its antigen is unknown. The sequencing sample was made of naive CD4+ T cells from blood. The TCR was taken from a woman in her twenties or thirties in good health. The rearrangement links TRBV6-5 to TRBJ2-3, with D possibly TRBD2 on 6 matching bases. The chain's CDR3 is CASSYSTPGLYDTQYF. The CDR3 DNA is TGTGCCAGCAGTTACTCGACCCCGGGACTCTACGATACGCAGTATTTT.